This TCR beta chain was recorded in a study of B cell selection in AIRE deficiency. Assay used: immunoSEQ multiplex PCR; TCRdb lists only in-frame clones, some missing. The profile shows about 25,000 clones, approximately 96% of them singletons. V was clipped by 3 bases and J by 0 bases, with 13 bases between them. The germline V gene has CDR1 MNHEY and CDR2 SMNVEV (reference sequence). CDR3 length: 16 amino acids. The sorted conventional CD4 T cells were gated as CD4+CD127+. This chain connects TRBV27 to TRBJ2-3; D is possibly TRBD2 (5 bases). The sequencing input was conventional CD4+ T cells sorted from PBMCs. The sequence derives from a human donor with AIRE deficiency. For the CDR3, the DNA is TGTGCCAGCAGTTTCTATGGGCGGAGGAGCACAGATACGCAGTATTTT. This gives the protein CASSFYGRRSTDTQYF.